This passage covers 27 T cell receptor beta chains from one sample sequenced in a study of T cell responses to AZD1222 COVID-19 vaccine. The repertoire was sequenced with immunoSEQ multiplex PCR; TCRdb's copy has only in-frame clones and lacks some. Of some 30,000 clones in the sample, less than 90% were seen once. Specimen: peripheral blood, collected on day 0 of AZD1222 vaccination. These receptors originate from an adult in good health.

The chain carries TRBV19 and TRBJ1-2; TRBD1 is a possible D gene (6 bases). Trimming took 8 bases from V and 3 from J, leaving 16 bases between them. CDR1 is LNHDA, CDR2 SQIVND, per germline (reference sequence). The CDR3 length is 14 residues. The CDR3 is CASSVDSGYYGYTF. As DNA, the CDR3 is TGTGCCAGTTCCGTGGACAGCGGCTACTATGGCTACACCTTC.

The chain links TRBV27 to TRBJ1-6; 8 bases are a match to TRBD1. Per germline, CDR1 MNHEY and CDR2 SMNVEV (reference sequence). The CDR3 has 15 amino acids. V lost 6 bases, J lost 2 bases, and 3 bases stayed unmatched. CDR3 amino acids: CASSQGATYNSPLHF. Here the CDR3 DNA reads TGTGCCAGCAGCCAGGGGGCCACCTATAATTCACCCCTCCACTTT.

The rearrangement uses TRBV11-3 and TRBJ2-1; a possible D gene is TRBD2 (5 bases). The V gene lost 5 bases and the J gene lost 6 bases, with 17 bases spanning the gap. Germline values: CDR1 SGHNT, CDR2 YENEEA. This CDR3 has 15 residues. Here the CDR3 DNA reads TGTGCCAGCAGCCCGCATAGCGACCGTGGCAATGAGCAGTTCTTC. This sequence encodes CASSPHSDRGNEQFF.

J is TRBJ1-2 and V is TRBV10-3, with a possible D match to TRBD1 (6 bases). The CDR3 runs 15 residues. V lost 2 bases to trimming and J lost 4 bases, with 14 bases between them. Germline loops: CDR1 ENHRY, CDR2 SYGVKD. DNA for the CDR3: TGTGCCATCAGTGAGCGGGGGGCAGGGACCTATGGCTACACCTTC. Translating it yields CAISERGAGTYGYTF.

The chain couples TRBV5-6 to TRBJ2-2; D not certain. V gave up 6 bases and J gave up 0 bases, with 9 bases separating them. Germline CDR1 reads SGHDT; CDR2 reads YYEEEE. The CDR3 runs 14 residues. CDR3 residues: CASTVTANTGELFF. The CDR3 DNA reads TGTGCCAGCACAGTTACAGCGAACACCGGGGAGCTGTTTTTT.

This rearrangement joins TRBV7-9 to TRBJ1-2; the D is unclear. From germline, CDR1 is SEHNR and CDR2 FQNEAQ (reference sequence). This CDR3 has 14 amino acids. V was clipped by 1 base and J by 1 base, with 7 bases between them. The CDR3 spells CASSLGTVNYGYTF. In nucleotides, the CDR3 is TGTGCCAGCAGCTTAGGAACAGTTAACTATGGCTACACCTTC.

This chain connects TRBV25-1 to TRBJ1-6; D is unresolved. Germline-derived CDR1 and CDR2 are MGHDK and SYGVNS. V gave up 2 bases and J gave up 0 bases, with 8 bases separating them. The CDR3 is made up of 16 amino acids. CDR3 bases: TGTGCCAGCAGTGAACGGGGAAGCTCCTATAATTCACCCCTCCACTTT. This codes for CASSERGSSYNSPLHF.

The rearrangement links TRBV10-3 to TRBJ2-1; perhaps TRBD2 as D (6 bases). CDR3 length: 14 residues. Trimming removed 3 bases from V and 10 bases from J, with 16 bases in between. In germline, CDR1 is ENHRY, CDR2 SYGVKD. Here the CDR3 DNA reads TGTGCCATCAGTGACGAGCTAAACCGGGGGGAGCAGTTCTTC. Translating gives CAISDELNRGEQFF.

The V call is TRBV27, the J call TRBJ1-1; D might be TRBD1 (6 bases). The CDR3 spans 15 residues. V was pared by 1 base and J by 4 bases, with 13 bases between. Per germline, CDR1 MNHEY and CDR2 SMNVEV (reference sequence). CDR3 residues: CASSLFGGHGTEAFF. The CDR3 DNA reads TGTGCCAGCAGTTTATTCGGGGGGCATGGCACTGAAGCTTTCTTT.

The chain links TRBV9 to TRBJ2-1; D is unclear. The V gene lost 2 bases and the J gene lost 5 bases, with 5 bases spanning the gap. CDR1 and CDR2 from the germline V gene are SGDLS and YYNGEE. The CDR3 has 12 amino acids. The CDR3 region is CASSVTDNEQFF. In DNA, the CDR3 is TGTGCCAGCAGCGTTACCGACAATGAGCAGTTCTTC. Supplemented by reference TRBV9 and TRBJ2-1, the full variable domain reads DSGVTQTPKHLITATGQRVTLRCSPRSGDLSVYWYQQSLDQGLQFLIQYYNGEERAKGNILERFSAQQFPDLHSELNLSSLELGDSALYFCASSVTDNEQFFGPGTRLTVL.

In DNA form, the CDR3 reads TGTGCCAGCAGCTTAGGTGGTGAGGGGAACACAGATACGCAGTATTTT. This gives the protein CASSLGGEGNTDTQYF. The rearrangement links TRBV11-3 to TRBJ2-3, with D possibly being TRBD1 or TRBD2 (5 bases each). V gave up 1 base and J gave up 2 bases, with 13 bases separating them. Germline CDR1 is SGHNT and CDR2 is YENEEA. The CDR3 loop spans 16 amino acids.

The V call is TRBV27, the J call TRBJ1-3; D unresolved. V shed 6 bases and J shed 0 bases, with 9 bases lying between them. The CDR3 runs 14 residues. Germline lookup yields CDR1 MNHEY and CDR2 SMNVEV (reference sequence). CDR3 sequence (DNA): TGTGCCAGCAGAAGCATAAGCTCTGGAAACACCATATATTTT. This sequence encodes CASRSISSGNTIYF.

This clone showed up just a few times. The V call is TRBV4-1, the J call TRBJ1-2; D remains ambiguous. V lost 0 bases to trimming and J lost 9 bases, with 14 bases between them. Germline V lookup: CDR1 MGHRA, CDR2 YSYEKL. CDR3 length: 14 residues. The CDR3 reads CASSQDRTVSRYTF. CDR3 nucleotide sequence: TGCGCCAGCAGCCAAGACCGGACCGTCAGCCGCTACACCTTC.

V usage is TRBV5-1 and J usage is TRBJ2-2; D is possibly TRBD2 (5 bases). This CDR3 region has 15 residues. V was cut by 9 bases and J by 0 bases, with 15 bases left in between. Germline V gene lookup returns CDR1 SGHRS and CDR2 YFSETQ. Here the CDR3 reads CATTGVDANTGELFF. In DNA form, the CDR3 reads TGCGCCACCACCGGGGTCGACGCGAACACCGGGGAGCTGTTTTTT.

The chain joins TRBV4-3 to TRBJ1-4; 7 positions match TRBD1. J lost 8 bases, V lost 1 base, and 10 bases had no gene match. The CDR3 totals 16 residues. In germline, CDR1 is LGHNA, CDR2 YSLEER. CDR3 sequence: CASSQAGQAFREKLFF. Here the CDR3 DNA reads TGCGCCAGCAGCCAAGCTGGACAGGCCTTTAGAGAAAAACTGTTTTTT.

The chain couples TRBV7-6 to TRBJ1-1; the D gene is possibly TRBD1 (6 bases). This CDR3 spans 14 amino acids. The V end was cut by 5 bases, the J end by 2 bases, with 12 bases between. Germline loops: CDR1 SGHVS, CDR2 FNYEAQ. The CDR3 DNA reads TGTGCCAGCAGCCCTCGGACAGATAACACTGAAGCTTTCTTT. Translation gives CASSPRTDNTEAFF.

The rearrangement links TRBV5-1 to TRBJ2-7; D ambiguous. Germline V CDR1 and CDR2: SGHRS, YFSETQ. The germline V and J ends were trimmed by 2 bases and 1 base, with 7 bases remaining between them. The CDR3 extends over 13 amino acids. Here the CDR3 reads CASSLPQSYEQYF. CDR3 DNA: TGCGCCAGCAGCTTACCGCAGTCCTACGAGCAGTACTTC. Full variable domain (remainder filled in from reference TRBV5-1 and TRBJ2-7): KAGVTQTPRYLIKTRGQQVTLSCSPISGHRSVSWYQQTPGQGLQFLFEYFSETQRNKGNFPGRFSGRQFSNSRSEMNVSTLELGDSALYLCASSLPQSYEQYFGPGTRLTVT.

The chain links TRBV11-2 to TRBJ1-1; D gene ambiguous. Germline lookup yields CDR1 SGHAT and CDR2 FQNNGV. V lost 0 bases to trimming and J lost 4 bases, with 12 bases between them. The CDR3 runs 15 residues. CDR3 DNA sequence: TGTGCCAGCAGCTTAGAGTCCGGCGCTGGCACTGAAGCTTTCTTT. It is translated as CASSLESGAGTEAFF.

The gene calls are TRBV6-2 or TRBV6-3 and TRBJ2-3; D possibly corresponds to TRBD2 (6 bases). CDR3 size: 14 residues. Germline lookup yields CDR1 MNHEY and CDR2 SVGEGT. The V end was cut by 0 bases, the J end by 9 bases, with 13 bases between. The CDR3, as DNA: TGTGCCAGCAGTTACTCCCTACTAGCTCGCACGCAGTATTTT. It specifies CASSYSLLARTQYF.

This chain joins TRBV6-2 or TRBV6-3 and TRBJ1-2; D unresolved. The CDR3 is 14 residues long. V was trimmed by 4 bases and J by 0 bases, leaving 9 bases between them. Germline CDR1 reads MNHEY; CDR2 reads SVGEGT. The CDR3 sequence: CASSSYRTNYGYTF. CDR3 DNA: TGTGCCAGCAGTTCCTATAGAACTAACTATGGCTACACCTTC.

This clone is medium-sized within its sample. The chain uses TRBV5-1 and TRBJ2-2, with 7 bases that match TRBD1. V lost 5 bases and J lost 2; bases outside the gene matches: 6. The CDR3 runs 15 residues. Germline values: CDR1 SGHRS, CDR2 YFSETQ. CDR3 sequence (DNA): TGCGCCAGCAGGTCTACAGGGGACAACACCGGGGAGCTGTTTTTT. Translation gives CASRSTGDNTGELFF.

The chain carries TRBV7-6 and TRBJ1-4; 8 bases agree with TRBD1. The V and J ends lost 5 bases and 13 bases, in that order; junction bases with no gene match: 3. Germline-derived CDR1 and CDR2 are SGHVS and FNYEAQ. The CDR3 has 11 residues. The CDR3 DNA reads TGTGCCAGCAGCGCAGGGGGCATACTGTTTTTT. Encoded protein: CASSAGGILFF.

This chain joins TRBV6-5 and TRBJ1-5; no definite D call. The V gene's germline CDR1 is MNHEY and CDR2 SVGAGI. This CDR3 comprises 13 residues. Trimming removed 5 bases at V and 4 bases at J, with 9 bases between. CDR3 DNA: TGTGCCAGCAGTCTCCAACTTAATCAGCCCCAGCATTTT. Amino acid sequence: CASSLQLNQPQHF.

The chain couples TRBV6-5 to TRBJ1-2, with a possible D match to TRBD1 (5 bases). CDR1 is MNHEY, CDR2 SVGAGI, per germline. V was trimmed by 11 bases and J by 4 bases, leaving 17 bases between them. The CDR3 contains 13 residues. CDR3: CAAREGFLYGYTF. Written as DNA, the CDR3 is TGTGCCGCTCGGGAGGGGTTCCTCTATGGCTACACCTTC.

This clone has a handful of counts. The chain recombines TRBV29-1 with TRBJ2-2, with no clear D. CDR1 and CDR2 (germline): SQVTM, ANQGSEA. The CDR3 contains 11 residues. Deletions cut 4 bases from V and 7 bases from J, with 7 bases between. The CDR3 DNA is TGCAGCGTTGCATGGGACGGGGAGCTGTTTTTT. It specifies CSVAWDGELFF.

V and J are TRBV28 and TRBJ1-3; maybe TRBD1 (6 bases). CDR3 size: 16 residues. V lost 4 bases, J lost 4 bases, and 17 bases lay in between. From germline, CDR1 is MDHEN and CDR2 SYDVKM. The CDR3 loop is CASSSPGGAEGNTIYF. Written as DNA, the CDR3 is TGTGCCAGCAGTTCCCCCGGGGGGGCAGAAGGAAACACCATATATTTT.

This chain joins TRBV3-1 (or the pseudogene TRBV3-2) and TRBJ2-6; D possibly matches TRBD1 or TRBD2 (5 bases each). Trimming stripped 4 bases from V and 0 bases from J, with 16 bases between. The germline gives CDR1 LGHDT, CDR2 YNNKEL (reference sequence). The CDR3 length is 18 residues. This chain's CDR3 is CASSPLPGRDSGANVLTF. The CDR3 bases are TGTGCCAGCAGCCCCCTTCCGGGACGAGACTCTGGGGCCAACGTCCTGACTTTC.